The 5 T cell receptor beta chains reported below all come from one sample, sequenced in a study of cytomegalovirus exposure and HLA in healthy donors. This PCR relied on a set of 60 Vbeta primers and 13 Jbeta primers. This table comes from immunoSEQ multiplex PCR, and its TCRdb copy is limited to in-frame clones, with some not included. The sample consists of about 83,000 clones, around 81% of them appearing once. The sequenced sample consisted of PBMCs. The source of these receptors is a woman in her twenties or thirties in good health and CMV-seronegative.

The chain combines TRBV15 with TRBJ1-1, with 8 bases matching TRBD1. In germline, CDR1 is LNHNV, CDR2 YYDKDF (reference sequence). Trimming cost V 3 bases and J 0 bases; bases outside gene matches: 3. The CDR3 extends over 15 amino acids. CDR3 region: CATSSRQGMNTEAFF. The CDR3 DNA reads TGTGCCACCAGCAGTCGACAGGGGATGAACACTGAAGCTTTCTTT.

This clone has only one observation. CDR3 nucleotides: TGTGCCTGGAGTACCCGGGAGGAAGCTTTCTTT. Amino acids: CAWSTREEAFF. V gene TRBV30 combines with J gene TRBJ1-1; D is uncertain. Germline V lookup: CDR1 GTSNPN, CDR2 SVGIG (reference sequence). This CDR3 spans 11 amino acids. Trimming shortened V by 2 bases and J by 8 bases, and 9 bases separated the two germline ends.

The chain has TRBV4-2 and TRBJ2-4; 13 bases align to TRBD2. Germline loops: CDR1 LGHNA, CDR2 YNFKEQ. This CDR3 is built from 19 residues. V trimming: 3 bases; J trimming: 4 bases; junction bases outside the gene matches: 12. As DNA, the CDR3 is TGTGCCAGCAGCCAGAGCCTGGGACTAGCGGGGCCGTATAAAAACATTCAGTACTTC. It encodes CASSQSLGLAGPYKNIQYF.

In nucleotides, the CDR3 is TGCGCCAGCAGCCAAGGGGGCGGGAGGGGAGGGGAGACCCAGTACTTC. Translating it yields CASSQGGGRGGETQYF. The chain has TRBV4-1 and TRBJ2-5, with TRBD2 matching over 9 bases. Trimming at V came to 1 base and at J to 5 bases, leaving 8 bases not matched to a gene. Per the germline V gene, CDR1 is MGHRA and CDR2 is YSYEKL. The CDR3 spans 16 residues.

The V gene is TRBV19, the J gene TRBJ1-1; 7 nucleotides align to TRBD1. The length of the CDR3 is 13 residues. With V trimmed by 5 bases and J by 1 base, 1 base remained unmatched. CDR1 is LNHDA, CDR2 SQIVND, per germline (reference sequence). The CDR3 DNA reads as TGTGCCAGTAGTCGGACAGGGAACACTGAAGCTTTCTTT. It encodes CASSRTGNTEAFF.